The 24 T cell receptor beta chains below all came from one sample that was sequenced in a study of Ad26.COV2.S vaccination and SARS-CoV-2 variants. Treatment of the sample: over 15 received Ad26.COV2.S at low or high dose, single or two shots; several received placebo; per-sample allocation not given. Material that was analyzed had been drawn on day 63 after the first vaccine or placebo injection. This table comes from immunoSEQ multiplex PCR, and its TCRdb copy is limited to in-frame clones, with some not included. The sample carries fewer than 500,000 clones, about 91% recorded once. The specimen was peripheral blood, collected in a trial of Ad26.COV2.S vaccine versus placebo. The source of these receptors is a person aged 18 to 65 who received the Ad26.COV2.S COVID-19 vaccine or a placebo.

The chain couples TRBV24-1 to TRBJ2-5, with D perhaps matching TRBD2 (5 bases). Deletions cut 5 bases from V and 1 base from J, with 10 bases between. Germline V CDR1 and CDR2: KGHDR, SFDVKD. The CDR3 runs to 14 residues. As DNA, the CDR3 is TGTGCCACCAGTGGAGCGGACCTCCAAGAGACCCAGTACTTC. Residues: CATSGADLQETQYF.

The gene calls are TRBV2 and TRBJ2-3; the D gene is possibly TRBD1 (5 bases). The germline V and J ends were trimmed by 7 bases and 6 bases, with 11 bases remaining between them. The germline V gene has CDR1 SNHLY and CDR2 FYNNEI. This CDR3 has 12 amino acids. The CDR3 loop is CASNIQVDTQYF. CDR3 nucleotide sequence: TGTGCCAGCAATATACAGGTGGATACGCAGTATTTT.

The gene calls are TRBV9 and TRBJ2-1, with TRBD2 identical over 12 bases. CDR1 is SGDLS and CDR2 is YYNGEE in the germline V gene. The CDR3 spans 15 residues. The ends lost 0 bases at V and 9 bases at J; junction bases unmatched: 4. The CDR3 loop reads CASSVDLAGGGEQFF. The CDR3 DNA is TGTGCCAGCAGCGTAGATCTAGCGGGAGGGGGTGAGCAGTTCTTC.

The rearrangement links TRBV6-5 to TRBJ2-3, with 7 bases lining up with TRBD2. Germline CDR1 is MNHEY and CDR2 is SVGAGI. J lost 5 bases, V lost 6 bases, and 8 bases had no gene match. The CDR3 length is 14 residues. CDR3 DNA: TGTGCCAGCAGCCGGCGGGAGACCATAGATACGCAGTATTTT. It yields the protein CASSRRETIDTQYF.

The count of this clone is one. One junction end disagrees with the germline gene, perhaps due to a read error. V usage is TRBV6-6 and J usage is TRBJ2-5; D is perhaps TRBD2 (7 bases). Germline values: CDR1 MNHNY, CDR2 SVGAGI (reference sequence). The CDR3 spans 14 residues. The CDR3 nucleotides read TGTGCCAGCAGTCCGACCATACAGGGAGGGCCAAAAAACTTC. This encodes CASSPTIQGGPKNF.

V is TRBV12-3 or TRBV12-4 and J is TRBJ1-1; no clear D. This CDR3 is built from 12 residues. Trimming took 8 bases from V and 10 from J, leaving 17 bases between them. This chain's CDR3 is CASCSTSGRAFF. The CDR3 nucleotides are TGTGCCAGCTGTTCCACGTCTGGTCGAGCTTTCTTT.

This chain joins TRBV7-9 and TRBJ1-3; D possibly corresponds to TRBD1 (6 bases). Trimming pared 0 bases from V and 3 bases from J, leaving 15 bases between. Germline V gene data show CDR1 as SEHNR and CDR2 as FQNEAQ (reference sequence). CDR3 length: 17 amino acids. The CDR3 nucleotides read TGTGCCAGCAGCTTAGCGCTAATTGGGGGGCTTGGAAACACCATATATTTT. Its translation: CASSLALIGGLGNTIYF.

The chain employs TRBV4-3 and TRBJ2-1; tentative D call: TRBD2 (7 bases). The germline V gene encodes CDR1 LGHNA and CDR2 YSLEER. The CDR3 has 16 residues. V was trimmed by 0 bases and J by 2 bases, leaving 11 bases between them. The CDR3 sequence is CASSQEGGGPYNEQFF. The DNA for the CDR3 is TGCGCCAGCAGCCAAGAAGGGGGGGGCCCCTACAATGAGCAGTTCTTC.

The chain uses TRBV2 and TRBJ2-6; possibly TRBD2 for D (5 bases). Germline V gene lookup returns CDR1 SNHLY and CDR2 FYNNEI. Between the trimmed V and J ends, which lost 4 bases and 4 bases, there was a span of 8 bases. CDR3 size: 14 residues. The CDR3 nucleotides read TGTGCCAGCAGTGGAGCGGCCGGGGCCAACGTCCTGACTTTC. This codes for CASSGAAGANVLTF.

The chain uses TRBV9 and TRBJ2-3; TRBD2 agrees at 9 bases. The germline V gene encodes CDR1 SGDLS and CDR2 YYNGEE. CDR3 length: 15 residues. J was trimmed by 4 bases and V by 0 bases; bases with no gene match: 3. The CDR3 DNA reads TGTGCCAGCAGCGTAGTGGCGGGAGGGGCAGATACGCAGTATTTT. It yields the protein CASSVVAGGADTQYF.

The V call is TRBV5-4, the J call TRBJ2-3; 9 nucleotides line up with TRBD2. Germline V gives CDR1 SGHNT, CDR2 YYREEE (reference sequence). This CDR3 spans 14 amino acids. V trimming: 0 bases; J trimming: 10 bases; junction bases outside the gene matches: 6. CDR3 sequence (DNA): TGTGCCAGCAGCTTGGCACTAGCGGGCTTGTCGCAGTATTTT. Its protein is CASSLALAGLSQYF.

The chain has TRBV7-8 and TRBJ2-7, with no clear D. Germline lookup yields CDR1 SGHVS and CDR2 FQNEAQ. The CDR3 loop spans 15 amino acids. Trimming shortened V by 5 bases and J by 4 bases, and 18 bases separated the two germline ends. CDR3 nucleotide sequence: TGTGCCAGCAGCCGTTACGATCCTGGCCCATACGAGCAGTACGTC. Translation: CASSRYDPGPYEQYV.

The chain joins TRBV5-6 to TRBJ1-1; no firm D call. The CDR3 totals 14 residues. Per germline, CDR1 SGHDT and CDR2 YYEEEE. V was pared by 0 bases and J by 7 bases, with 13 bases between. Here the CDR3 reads CASSLGSRQNEAFF. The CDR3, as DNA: TGTGCCAGCAGCTTGGGAAGCAGGCAGAATGAAGCTTTCTTT.

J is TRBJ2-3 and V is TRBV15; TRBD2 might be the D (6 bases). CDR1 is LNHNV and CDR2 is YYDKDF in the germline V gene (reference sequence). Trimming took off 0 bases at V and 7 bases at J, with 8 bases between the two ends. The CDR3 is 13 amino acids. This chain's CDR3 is CATSREEGYTQYF. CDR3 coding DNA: TGTGCCACCAGCAGAGAGGAGGGCTATACGCAGTATTTT.

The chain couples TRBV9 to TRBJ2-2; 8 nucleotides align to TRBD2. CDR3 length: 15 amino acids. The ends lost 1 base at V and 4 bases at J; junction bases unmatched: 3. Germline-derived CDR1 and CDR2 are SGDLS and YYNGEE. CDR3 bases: TGTGCCAGCAGCGTAACGCTAGCGGGCACCGGGGAGCTGTTTTTT. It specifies CASSVTLAGTGELFF.

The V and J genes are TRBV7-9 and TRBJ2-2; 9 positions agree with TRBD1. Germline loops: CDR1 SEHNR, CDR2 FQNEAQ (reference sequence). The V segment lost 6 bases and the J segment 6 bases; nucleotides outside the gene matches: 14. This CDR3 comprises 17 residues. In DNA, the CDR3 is TGTGCCAGCAGTCACGTCCTCGGGACAGGGCTTCCCGGGGAGCTGTTTTTT. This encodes CASSHVLGTGLPGELFF.

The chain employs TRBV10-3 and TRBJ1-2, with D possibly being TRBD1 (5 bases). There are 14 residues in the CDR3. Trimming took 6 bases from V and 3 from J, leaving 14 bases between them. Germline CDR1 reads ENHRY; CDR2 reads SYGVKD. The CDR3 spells CAISSPDRDYGYTF. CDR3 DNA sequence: TGTGCCATCAGCTCTCCCGACAGAGACTATGGCTACACCTTC.

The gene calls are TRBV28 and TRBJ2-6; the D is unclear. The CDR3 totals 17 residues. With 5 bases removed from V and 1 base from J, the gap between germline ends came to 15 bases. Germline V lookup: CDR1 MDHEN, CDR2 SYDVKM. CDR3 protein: CASSPRHYGSGANVLTF. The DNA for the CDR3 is TGTGCCAGCAGTCCTAGACACTATGGATCTGGGGCCAACGTCCTGACTTTC.

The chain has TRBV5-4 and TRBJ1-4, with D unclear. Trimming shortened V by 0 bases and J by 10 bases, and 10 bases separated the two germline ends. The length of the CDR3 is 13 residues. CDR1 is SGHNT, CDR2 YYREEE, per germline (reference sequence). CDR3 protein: CASSLGGDGKLFF. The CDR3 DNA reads TGTGCCAGCAGCTTGGGTGGGGATGGAAAACTGTTTTTT. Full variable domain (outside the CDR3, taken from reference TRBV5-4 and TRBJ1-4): ETGVTQSPTHLIKTRGQQVTLRCSSQSGHNTVSWYQQALGQGPQFIFQYYREEENGRGNFPPRFSGLQFPNYSSELNVNALELDDSALYLCASSLGGDGKLFFGSGTQLSVL.

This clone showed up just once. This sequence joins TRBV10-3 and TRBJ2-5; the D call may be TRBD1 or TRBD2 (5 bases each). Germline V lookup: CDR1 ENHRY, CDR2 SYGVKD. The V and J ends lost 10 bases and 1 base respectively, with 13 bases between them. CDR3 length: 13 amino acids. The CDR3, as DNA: TGTGCCAGCGAGAGGGGCCTCCAAGAGACCCAGTACTTC. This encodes CASERGLQETQYF.

The DNA of the CDR3 is TGTGCCAGCAGCTTGGGCCGGGGGGCAGAGACCCAGTACTTC. It encodes CASSLGRGAETQYF. This chain connects TRBV7-2 to TRBJ2-5; TRBD2 is a possible D gene (7 bases). Germline V gives CDR1 SGHTA, CDR2 FQGNSA. Trimming took 3 bases from V and 4 from J, leaving 12 bases between them. This CDR3 comprises 14 residues.

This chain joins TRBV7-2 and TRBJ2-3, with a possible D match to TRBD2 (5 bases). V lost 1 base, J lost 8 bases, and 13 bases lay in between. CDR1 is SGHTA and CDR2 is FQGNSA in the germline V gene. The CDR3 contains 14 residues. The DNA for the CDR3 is TGTGCCAGCAGCTTAGTGGGCGGGCCAGCTACGCAGTATTTT. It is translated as CASSLVGGPATQYF.

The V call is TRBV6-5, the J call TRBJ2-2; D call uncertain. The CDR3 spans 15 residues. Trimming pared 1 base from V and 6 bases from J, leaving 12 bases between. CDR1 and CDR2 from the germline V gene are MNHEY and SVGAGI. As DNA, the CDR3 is TGTGCCAGCAGTTACTGGGCCCTAAGCTCCGGGGAGCTGTTTTTT. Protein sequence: CASSYWALSSGELFF.

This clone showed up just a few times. DNA for the CDR3: TGTGCCAGCAGCTTAGCGTTGCCAGGGATTGGCTACACCTTC. Amino acids: CASSLALPGIGYTF. V is TRBV7-9 and J is TRBJ1-2; possible D gene TRBD1, 5 bases. Trimming stripped 0 bases from V and 7 bases from J, with 12 bases between. Germline CDR1 SEHNR, CDR2 FQNEAQ (reference sequence). The CDR3 has 14 amino acids.